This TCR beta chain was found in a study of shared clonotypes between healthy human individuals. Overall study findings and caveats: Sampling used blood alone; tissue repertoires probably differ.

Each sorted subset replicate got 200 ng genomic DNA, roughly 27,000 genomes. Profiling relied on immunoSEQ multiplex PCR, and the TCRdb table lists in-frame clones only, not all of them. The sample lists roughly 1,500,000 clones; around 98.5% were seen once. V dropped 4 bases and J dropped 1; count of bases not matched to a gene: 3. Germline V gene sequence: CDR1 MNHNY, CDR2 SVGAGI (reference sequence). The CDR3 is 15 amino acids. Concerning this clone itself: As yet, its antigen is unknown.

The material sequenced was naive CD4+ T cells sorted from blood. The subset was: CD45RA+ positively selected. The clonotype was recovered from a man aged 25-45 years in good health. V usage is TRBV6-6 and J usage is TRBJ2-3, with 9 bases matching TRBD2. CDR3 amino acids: CASSLRTSGTDTQYF. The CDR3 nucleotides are TGTGCCAGCAGTTTAAGGACTAGCGGCACAGATACGCAGTATTTT.